This passage covers 14 T cell receptor beta chains from one sample sequenced in a study of regulatory T cells in long-lasting Graves disease. Both iRepertoire HTBI primers and Arm-PCR of CDR3 regions were used to build the TCR beta libraries. MiXCR, run by TCRdb on the multiplex PCR reads, gives a single entry per CDR3 protein. This sample has 250,000 to 300,000 distinct CDR3 sequences, with approximately 18% found just once. Time point: newly diagnosed GD, antithyroid drugs for less than 3 months. PBMC RNA was the source of the TCR library. These records were also assigned to another study, of T cells in Graves' hyperthyroidism and ophthalmopathy.

Specimen: peripheral blood mononuclear cells (PBMCs), collected at new diagnosis, from a patient treated with antithyroid drugs. These TCRs come from a woman in her twenties or thirties with Graves disease.

This clonotype was observed a few times. This chain links TRBV20-1 with TRBJ1-3, with D perhaps matching TRBD1 (6 bases). The CDR3 consists of 15 residues. Trimming took 6 bases from V and 2 from J, leaving 17 bases between them. CDR1 DFQATT and CDR2 SNEGSKA come from the germline V gene (reference sequence). The CDR3 coding sequence is TGCAGTGCCGCGCCCCGGGGGCCAGCTGGAAACACCATATATTTT. Translating gives CSAAPRGPAGNTIYF.

The V and J genes are TRBV10-1 and TRBJ1-2; TRBD1 matches 12 bases. Germline CDR1 is WNHNN and CDR2 is SYGVQD (reference sequence). This CDR3 region has 15 residues. The junction had 7 bases not matched to a gene; V was cut back by 5 bases and J by 6 bases. The CDR3 here is CASSTGTGGPDGYTF. CDR3 DNA sequence: TGCGCCAGCAGTACCGGGACAGGGGGCCCCGATGGCTACACCTTC.

The table lists this clonotype with many counts. V and J are TRBV5-1 and TRBJ1-2; D not certain. Trimming shortened V by 3 bases and J by 4 bases, and 19 bases separated the two germline ends. Germline lookup yields CDR1 SGHRS and CDR2 YFSETQ. The CDR3 runs to 16 residues. This CDR3 is CASSSASTVGGYGYTF. The CDR3 DNA reads as TGCGCCAGCAGCTCGGCCTCCACCGTCGGTGGCTATGGCTACACCTTC. Looking up the rest from reference TRBV5-1 and TRBJ1-2 gives the full variable domain: KAGVTQTPRYLIKTRGQQVTLSCSPISGHRSVSWYQQTPGQGLQFLFEYFSETQRNKGNFPGRFSGRQFSNSRSEMNVSTLELGDSALYLCASSSASTVGGYGYTFGSGTRLTVV.

The chain employs TRBV7-6 and TRBJ1-3; D perhaps matches TRBD1 (5 bases). CDR3 length: 14 amino acids. V was pared by 4 bases and J by 4 bases, with 11 bases between. Germline V CDR1 and CDR2: SGHVS, FNYEAQ. CDR3 amino acids: CASSSLAGGNTIYF. The DNA of the CDR3 is TGTGCCAGCAGCTCGTTGGCAGGGGGAAACACCATATATTTT.

At least ten counts were recorded for this clonotype. The genes are TRBV5-1 and TRBJ2-7; the D is unclear. Per the germline V gene, CDR1 is SGHRS and CDR2 is YFSETQ. Trimming cost V 0 bases and J 3 bases, with 19 bases left between them. This CDR3 has 17 residues. CDR3 nucleotide sequence: TGCGCCAGCAGCTTGGCCATATCCTTTGGGTCCGGCTACGAGCAGTACTTC. Protein product: CASSLAISFGSGYEQYF. The entire variable domain, with the rest obtained from reference TRBV5-1 and TRBJ2-7, is as follows: KAGVTQTPRYLIKTRGQQVTLSCSPISGHRSVSWYQQTPGQGLQFLFEYFSETQRNKGNFPGRFSGRQFSNSRSEMNVSTLELGDSALYLCASSLAISFGSGYEQYFGPGTRLTVT.

Many counts were recorded for this clonotype. V is TRBV18 and J is TRBJ2-5, with D maybe TRBD1 (5 bases). The CDR3 is 14 residues long. The germline V gene encodes CDR1 KGHSH and CDR2 LQKENI. Deletions cut 0 bases from V and 4 bases from J, with 9 bases between. The CDR3 here is CASSPPVDRETQYF. The CDR3 bases are TGTGCCAGCTCACCACCCGTCGACAGAGAGACCCAGTACTTC.

This clonotype was recorded many times. The chain links TRBV20-1 to TRBJ1-4; 8 bases align to TRBD1. Trimming took 6 bases from V and 5 from J; bases not matched to a gene: 5. CDR1 DFQATT and CDR2 SNEGSKA come from the germline V gene (reference sequence). The CDR3 extends over 13 amino acids. CDR3 sequence (DNA): TGCAGTGCCCGACAGGGGATAAATGAAAAACTGTTTTTT. It encodes CSARQGINEKLFF.

This clonotype was seen repeatedly, ten times or more. This chain uses TRBV12-3 or TRBV12-4 with TRBJ2-7; TRBD1 agrees at 7 bases. The CDR3 is made up of 16 amino acids. The V segment lost 2 bases and the J segment 3 bases; nucleotides outside the gene matches: 10. As DNA, the CDR3 is TGTGCCAGCAGTTTAAGGGCACCGGGACAGAACTACGAGCAGTACTTC. This gives the protein CASSLRAPGQNYEQYF.

The chain combines TRBV11-2 with TRBJ2-1, with 9 bases fitting TRBD2. Looked up from germline, CDR1 is SGHAT and CDR2 is FQNNGV. Trimming at V came to 0 bases and at J to 1 base, leaving 4 bases not matched to a gene. The CDR3 runs 17 residues. This chain's CDR3 is CASSLDSGGTSYNEQFF. The DNA of the CDR3 is TGTGCCAGCAGCTTAGATAGCGGGGGCACTTCCTACAATGAGCAGTTCTTC.

Comments on this clonotype: The likely explanation is a read error, given a far larger clone one base away. The chain couples TRBV11-2 to TRBJ2-7; no clear D gene. The CDR3 sequence is 13 residues long. V shed 0 bases and J shed 7 bases, with 10 bases lying between them. Per germline, CDR1 SGHAT and CDR2 FQNNGV. The CDR3 loop is CASSLDYYNEQYF. The CDR3 nucleotides are TGTGCCAGCAGCTTAGACTATTACAATGAGCAGTACTTC.

This clonotype was observed many times. This chain links TRBV12-3 or TRBV12-4 with TRBJ1-1; D uncertain. The CDR3 totals 13 residues. The V end lost 7 bases, the J end lost 1 base, and 10 bases lay between the germline ends. The CDR3 nucleotides are TGTGCCAGCACCTACACAGAGAACACTGAAGCTTTCTTT. Translated: CASTYTENTEAFF.

The genes are TRBV19 and TRBJ2-4; D is possibly TRBD1 or TRBD2 (5 bases each). V lost 4 bases and J lost 0, with 16 bases in between. The V gene's germline CDR1 is LNHDA and CDR2 SQIVND (reference sequence). The CDR3 is 17 amino acids. In DNA form, the CDR3 reads TGTGCCAGTAGTACCCTCCTTCGGGGCGTAGCCAAAAACATTCAGTACTTC. It codes for CASSTLLRGVAKNIQYF. The variable domain in full, with the rest retrieved from reference TRBV19 and TRBJ2-4, is DGGITQSPKYLFRKEGQNVTLSCEQNLNHDAMYWYRQDPGQGLRLIYYSQIVNDFQKGDIAEGYSVSREKKESFPLTVTSAQKNPTAFYLCASSTLLRGVAKNIQYFGAGTRLSVL.

A single count supports this clonotype. The J gene is TRBJ1-5, the V gene TRBV6-1; D unclear. Deletions cut 8 bases from V and 4 bases from J, with 24 bases between. Germline-derived CDR1 and CDR2 are MNHNS and SASEGT. The CDR3 runs 17 residues. CDR3 region: CASSLGRPHVRNQPQHF. The CDR3 DNA sequence: TGTGCCAGCTCCCTTGGGAGACCCCATGTACGGAATCAGCCCCAGCATTTT.

Many counts were recorded for this clonotype. This chain connects TRBV12-5 to TRBJ2-3; 9 bases line up with TRBD2. Germline assignment: CDR1 LGHNT and CDR2 FRNRAP. The CDR3 is 16 residues long. V shed 3 bases and J 4 bases; nucleotides not matched to a gene: 8. CDR3 sequence (DNA): TGTGCTAGTGGTTTTACCCGGACTAGCGAAGCAGATACGCAGTATTTT. Translating it yields CASGFTRTSEADTQYF.